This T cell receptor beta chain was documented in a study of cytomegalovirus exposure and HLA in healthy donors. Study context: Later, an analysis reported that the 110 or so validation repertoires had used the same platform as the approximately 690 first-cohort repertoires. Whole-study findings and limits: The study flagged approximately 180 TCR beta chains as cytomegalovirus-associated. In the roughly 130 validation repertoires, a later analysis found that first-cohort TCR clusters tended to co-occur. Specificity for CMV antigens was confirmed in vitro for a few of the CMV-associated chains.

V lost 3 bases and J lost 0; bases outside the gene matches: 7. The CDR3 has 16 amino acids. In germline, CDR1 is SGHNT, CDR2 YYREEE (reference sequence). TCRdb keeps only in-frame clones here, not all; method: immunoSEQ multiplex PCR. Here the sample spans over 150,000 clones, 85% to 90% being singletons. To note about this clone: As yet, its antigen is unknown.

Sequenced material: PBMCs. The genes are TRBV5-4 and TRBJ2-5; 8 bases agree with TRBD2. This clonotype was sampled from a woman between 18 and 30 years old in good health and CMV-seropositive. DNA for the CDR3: TGTGCCAGCAGCTCAGCGATAGCGGGGTACCAAGAGACCCAGTACTTC. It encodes CASSSAIAGYQETQYF.